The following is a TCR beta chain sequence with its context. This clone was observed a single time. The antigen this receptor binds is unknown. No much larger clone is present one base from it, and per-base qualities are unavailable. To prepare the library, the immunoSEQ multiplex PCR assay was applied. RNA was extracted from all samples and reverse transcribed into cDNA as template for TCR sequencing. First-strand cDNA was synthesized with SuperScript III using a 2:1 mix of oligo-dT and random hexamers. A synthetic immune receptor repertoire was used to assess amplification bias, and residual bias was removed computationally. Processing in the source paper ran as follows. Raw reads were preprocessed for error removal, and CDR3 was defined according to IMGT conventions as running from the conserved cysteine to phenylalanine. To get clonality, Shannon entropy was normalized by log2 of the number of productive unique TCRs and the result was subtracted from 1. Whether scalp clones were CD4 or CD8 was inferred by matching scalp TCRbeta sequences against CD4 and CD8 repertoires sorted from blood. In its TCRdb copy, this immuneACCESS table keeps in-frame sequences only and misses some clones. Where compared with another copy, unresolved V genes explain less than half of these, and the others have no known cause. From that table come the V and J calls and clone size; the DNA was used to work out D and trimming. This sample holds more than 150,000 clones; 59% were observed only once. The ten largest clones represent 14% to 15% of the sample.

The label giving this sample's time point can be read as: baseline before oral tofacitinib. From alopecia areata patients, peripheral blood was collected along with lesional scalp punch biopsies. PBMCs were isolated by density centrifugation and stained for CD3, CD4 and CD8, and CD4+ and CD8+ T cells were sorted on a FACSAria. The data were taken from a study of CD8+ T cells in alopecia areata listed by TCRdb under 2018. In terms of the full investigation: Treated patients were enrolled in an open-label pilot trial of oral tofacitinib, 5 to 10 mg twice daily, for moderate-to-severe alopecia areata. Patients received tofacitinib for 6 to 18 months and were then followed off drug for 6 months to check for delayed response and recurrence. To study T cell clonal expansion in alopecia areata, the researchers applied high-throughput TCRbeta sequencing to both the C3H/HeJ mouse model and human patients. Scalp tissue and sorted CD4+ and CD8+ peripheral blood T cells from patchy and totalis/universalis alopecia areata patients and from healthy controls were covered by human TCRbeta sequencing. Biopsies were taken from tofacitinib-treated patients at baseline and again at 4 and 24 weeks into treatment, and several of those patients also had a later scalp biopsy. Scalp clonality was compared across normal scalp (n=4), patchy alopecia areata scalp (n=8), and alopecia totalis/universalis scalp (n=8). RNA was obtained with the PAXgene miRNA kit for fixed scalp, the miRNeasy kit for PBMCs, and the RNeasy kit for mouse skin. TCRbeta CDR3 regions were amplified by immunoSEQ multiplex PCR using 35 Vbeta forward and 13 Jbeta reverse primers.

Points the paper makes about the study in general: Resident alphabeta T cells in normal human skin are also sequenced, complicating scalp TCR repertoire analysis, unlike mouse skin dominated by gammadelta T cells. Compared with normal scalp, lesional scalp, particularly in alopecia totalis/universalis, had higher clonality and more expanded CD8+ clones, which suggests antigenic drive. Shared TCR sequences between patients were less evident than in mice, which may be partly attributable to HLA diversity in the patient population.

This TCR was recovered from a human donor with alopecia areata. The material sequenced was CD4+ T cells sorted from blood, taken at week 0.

The DNA sequence is given as TGTGCCTGGAGTGTAGTACTAGCCCTACGGAATGAGCAGTTCTTC. Its protein reads: CAWSVVLALRNEQFF. The chain couples TRBV30 to TRBJ2-1; the D region possibly corresponds to TRBD2 (6 bases align). Sequences GTSNPN (CDR1) and SVGIG (CDR2) are obtained from the germline V gene (reference sequence). Trimming takes 0 bases from V and 7 bases from J, and the germline ends sit 16 bases apart. The CDR3 starts with the cysteine, ends with the phenylalanine, and has 15 residues. Only the CDR3 portion is preserved as DNA: 45 bases, with reading frame beginning at the first base.